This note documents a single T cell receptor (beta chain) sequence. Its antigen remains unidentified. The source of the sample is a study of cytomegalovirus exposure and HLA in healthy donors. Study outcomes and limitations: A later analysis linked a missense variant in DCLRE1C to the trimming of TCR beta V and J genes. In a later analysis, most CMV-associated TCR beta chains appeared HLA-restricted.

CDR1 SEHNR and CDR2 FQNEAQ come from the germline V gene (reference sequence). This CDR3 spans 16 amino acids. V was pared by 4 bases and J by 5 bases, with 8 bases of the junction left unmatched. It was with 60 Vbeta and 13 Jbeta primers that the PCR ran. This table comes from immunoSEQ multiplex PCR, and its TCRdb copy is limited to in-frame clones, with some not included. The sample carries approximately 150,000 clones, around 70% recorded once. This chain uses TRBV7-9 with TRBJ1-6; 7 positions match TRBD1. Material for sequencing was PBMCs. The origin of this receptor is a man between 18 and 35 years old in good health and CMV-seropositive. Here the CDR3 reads CASSSRLGQNNSPLHF. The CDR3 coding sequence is TGTGCCAGCAGCTCGAGATTGGGACAGAATAATTCACCCCTCCACTTT.